This TCR beta chain was identified during a study of T cells in localized non-small cell lung cancer. With V trimmed by 0 bases and J by 10 bases, 9 bases remained unmatched. CDR3 length: 15 residues. The germline V gene has CDR1 ENHRY and CDR2 SYGVKD. Sequenced by immunoSEQ multiplex PCR; TCRdb stores in-frame clones only, minus some. The data contain some 1,800 clones, 23% of them singletons. The chain is built from TRBV10-3 and TRBJ1-1; TRBD1 aligns across 9 bases. Specimen: normal lung tissue next to the tumor, collected before any cancer treatment. The sequence came from a male donor older than 55 with stage I lung adenocarcinoma. The CDR3 protein is CAISESLGQGNGAFF. The CDR3 DNA is TGTGCCATCAGTGAGTCGCTGGGACAGGGAAATGGAGCTTTCTTT.